The 29 T cell receptor beta chains given below trace back to one sample, sequenced in a study of OX40 agonist ivuxolimab in advanced cancers. Measured with immunoSEQ multiplex PCR; TCRdb has only the in-frame clones, and not every one. The sample records about 19,000 clones, 83% being singletons. The starting material was CD4+ or CD8+ T cells sorted from blood, obtained in a trial of the OX40 agonist ivuxolimab. These receptors were obtained from an adult with an advanced solid tumor such as melanoma, head and neck, liver or kidney cancer.

V is TRBV15 and J is TRBJ2-5, with 12 nucleotides matching TRBD2. This CDR3 region has 16 residues. With 2 bases clipped from V and 1 base from J, the junction kept 2 bases outside the gene matches. Germline V gene data show CDR1 as LNHNV and CDR2 as YYDKDF (reference sequence). CDR3 bases: TGTGCCACCAGCAGACTAGCGGGAGGGCGCCAAGAGACCCAGTACTTC. This gives the protein CATSRLAGGRQETQYF.

The J gene is TRBJ1-5, the V gene TRBV4-1; D possibly corresponds to TRBD1 (6 bases). The V end was cut by 0 bases, the J end by 6 bases, with 15 bases between. CDR1 MGHRA and CDR2 YSYEKL come from the germline V gene. There are 16 residues in the CDR3. The DNA for the CDR3 is TGCGCCAGCAGCCAAGATGCGGGAGGGGGGGTTCAGCCCCAGCATTTT. Translation gives CASSQDAGGGVQPQHF.

In its sample, this clone was seen a few times. This chain uses TRBV27 with TRBJ2-7; maybe TRBD2 (5 bases). Trimming shortened V by 8 bases and J by 0 bases, and 14 bases separated the two germline ends. The CDR3 consists of 14 residues. Germline lookup yields CDR1 MNHEY and CDR2 SMNVEV (reference sequence). The CDR3 loop reads CASSARAVSYEQYF. CDR3 DNA sequence: TGTGCCAGCTCTGCGAGGGCCGTCTCCTACGAGCAGTACTTC.

The V gene is TRBV9, the J gene TRBJ1-2; TRBD1 agrees at 10 bases. J lost 4 bases, V lost 3 bases, and 3 bases had no gene match. CDR1 and CDR2 from the germline V gene are SGDLS and YYNGEE. This CDR3 has 14 amino acids. Written as DNA, the CDR3 is TGTGCCAGCAGCGCGGGGACAGGGGTCTATGGCTACACCTTC. Its protein product is CASSAGTGVYGYTF.

The rearrangement links TRBV19 to TRBJ1-1, with 8 nucleotides matching TRBD1. After removal of 7 bases from V and 4 bases from J, the junction contained 8 bases not matched to a gene. CDR1 and CDR2 (germline): LNHDA, SQIVND (reference sequence). The CDR3 runs 14 residues. The CDR3 DNA reads as TGTGCCAGTATCCTAGGACAGGGAGGCACTGAAGCTTTCTTT. It yields the protein CASILGQGGTEAFF. The full variable domain, with the rest looked up from reference TRBV19 and TRBJ1-1, is DGGITQSPKYLFRKEGQNVTLSCEQNLNHDAMYWYRQDPGQGLRLIYYSQIVNDFQKGDIAEGYSVSREKKESFPLTVTSAQKNPTAFYLCASILGQGGTEAFFGQGTRLTVV.

V usage is TRBV2 and J usage is TRBJ2-7; tentative D call: TRBD1 (5 bases). This CDR3 has 14 residues. Per germline, CDR1 SNHLY and CDR2 FYNNEI. The V end lost 4 bases, the J end lost 1 base, and 11 bases lay between the germline ends. In DNA, the CDR3 is TGTGCCAGCAGTGTCAGGGCGAGTTCCTACGAGCAGTACTTC. The encoded protein is CASSVRASSYEQYF.

V is TRBV6-1 and J is TRBJ2-7; D unclear. V dropped 5 bases and J dropped 5 bases, with 7 bases sitting between them. Germline V gene data show CDR1 as MNHNS and CDR2 as SASEGT. CDR3 length: 11 amino acids. DNA for the CDR3: TGTGCCAGCAGTTATGCCGACGAGCAGTACTTC. Translated, it gives CASSYADEQYF.

This chain connects TRBV4-3 to TRBJ2-7; the D call may be TRBD1 or TRBD2 (5 bases each). The germline V gene encodes CDR1 LGHNA and CDR2 YSLEER. The CDR3 has 13 residues. Between the trimmed V and J ends, which lost 3 bases and 4 bases, there was a span of 10 bases. CDR3 nucleotide sequence: TGCGCCAGCAGCCAGGGACCATCATACGAGCAGTACTTC. Amino acids: CASSQGPSYEQYF.

The rearrangement links TRBV28 to TRBJ1-2, with no clear D. This CDR3 spans 17 amino acids. Germline lookup yields CDR1 MDHEN and CDR2 SYDVKM. Deletions cut 6 bases from V and 3 bases from J, with 23 bases between. The chain's CDR3 is CASRDEVLPDWDYGYTF. In DNA form, the CDR3 reads TGTGCCAGCAGGGACGAGGTCTTGCCCGACTGGGACTATGGCTACACCTTC.

The chain couples TRBV11-3 to TRBJ2-1, with D perhaps matching TRBD1 or TRBD2 (5 bases each). In germline, CDR1 is SGHNT, CDR2 YENEEA. This CDR3 is 14 amino acids long. V was cut by 5 bases and J by 5 bases, with 13 bases left in between. For the CDR3, the DNA is TGTGCCAGCAGCGTTGGTCGAGGGGACAATGAGCAGTTCTTC. This encodes CASSVGRGDNEQFF.

The rearrangement joins TRBV19 to TRBJ1-3; 9 bases are shared with TRBD1. The CDR3 loop spans 15 amino acids. Germline V gene data show CDR1 as LNHDA and CDR2 as SQIVND (reference sequence). The V segment lost 7 bases and the J segment 3 bases; nucleotides outside the gene matches: 7. CDR3 residues: CASTPGQGIGNTIYF. CDR3 nucleotides: TGTGCCAGTACCCCGGGACAGGGAATTGGAAACACCATATATTTT.

The chain couples TRBV27 to TRBJ1-2; 11 nucleotides match TRBD1. This CDR3 spans 18 amino acids. Germline loops: CDR1 MNHEY, CDR2 SMNVEV (reference sequence). J lost 0 bases, V lost 3 bases, and 9 bases had no gene match. The CDR3 sequence is CASSLLTPGQGANYGYTF. The CDR3 coding sequence is TGTGCCAGCAGTTTGCTGACCCCGGGACAGGGGGCTAACTATGGCTACACCTTC.

The chain joins TRBV7-9 to TRBJ1-4; D possibly corresponds to TRBD1 (6 bases). Trimming took 6 bases from V and 4 from J, leaving 12 bases between them. Germline assignment: CDR1 SEHNR and CDR2 FQNEAQ (reference sequence). This CDR3 contains 14 residues. In DNA form, the CDR3 reads TGTGCCAGCAGTACCAGGGGAAGTAATGAAAAACTGTTTTTT. It is translated as CASSTRGSNEKLFF. Full variable domain (remainder filled in from reference TRBV7-9 and TRBJ1-4): DTGVSQNPRHKITKRGQNVTFRCDPISEHNRLYWYRQTLGQGPEFLTYFQNEAQLEKSRLLSDRFSAERPKGSFSTLEIQRTEQGDSAMYLCASSTRGSNEKLFFGSGTQLSVL.

The chain links TRBV6-6 to TRBJ2-3; weak D call: TRBD1 (6 bases). The CDR3 sequence is 12 residues long. Trimming left V 10 bases short and J 4 bases short, with 12 bases between. From germline, CDR1 is MNHNY and CDR2 SVGAGI (reference sequence). The CDR3, as DNA: TGTGCCACCACAGGGTCCGCAGATACGCAGTATTTT. The encoded protein is CATTGSADTQYF.

V is TRBV6-1 and J is TRBJ1-1; D uncertain. V lost 8 bases and J 0 bases, leaving 7 bases between the germline ends. Germline V gene data show CDR1 as MNHNS and CDR2 as SASEGT. This CDR3 is built from 12 residues. CDR3 loop: CASGDLNTEAFF. CDR3 bases: TGTGCCAGCGGGGATCTGAACACTGAAGCTTTCTTT.

The chain recombines TRBV15 with TRBJ1-4; maybe TRBD1 (5 bases). Germline CDR1 reads LNHNV; CDR2 reads YYDKDF (reference sequence). The CDR3 is 17 amino acids. Trimming stripped 0 bases from V and 3 bases from J, with 14 bases between. CDR3 bases: TGTGCCACCAGCAGAGATGAAGGGTGGGGGGCTAATGAAAAACTGTTTTTT. Residues: CATSRDEGWGANEKLFF.

The CDR3 DNA sequence: TGCAGCGTTGAATCGGGGACAGGGCTATACGAGCAGTACTTC. This encodes CSVESGTGLYEQYF. The chain has TRBV29-1 and TRBJ2-7; 9 bases match TRBD1. CDR3 length: 14 amino acids. Germline V gene lookup returns CDR1 SQVTM and CDR2 ANQGSEA. V was clipped by 2 bases and J by 4 bases; unmatched bases: 6.

The chain couples TRBV5-8 to TRBJ2-5, with D tentatively TRBD1 (5 bases). TRBJ2-7 explains the end of the DNA better; the J call may be wrong. CDR1 SGHTS and CDR2 YDEGEE come from the germline V gene. CDR3 size: 14 residues. The CDR3 DNA reads TGTGCCAGCAGCGAGAGACGACAGTACTACGAGCAGTACTTC. It codes for CASSERRQYYEQYF.

The DNA for the CDR3 is TGTGCCAGCAGCGCAGGGGGCGGTAGCACTGAAGCTTTCTTT. Its protein product is CASSAGGGSTEAFF. This chain connects TRBV27 to TRBJ1-1; 8 bases line up with TRBD1. V shed 6 bases, J shed 4 bases, and the junction held 7 bases outside the gene matches. Germline V lookup: CDR1 MNHEY, CDR2 SMNVEV (reference sequence). The CDR3 sequence is 14 residues long.

The CDR3 DNA reads TGTGCCAGCAGCCGAAGAGCGGGAGGACAAGAGACCCAGTACTTC. It codes for CASSRRAGGQETQYF. The rearrangement uses TRBV16 and TRBJ2-5, with TRBD2 matching 9 bases. This CDR3 is 15 amino acids long. Germline CDR1 is KGHSY and CDR2 is FQNENV. The J segment lost 2 bases and the V segment lost 4 bases, leaving 5 bases of the junction unmatched.

For the CDR3, the DNA is TGTGCCAGCAGCCTTAGTATCGTCTCCGAGCAGTACTTC. This translates into CASSLSIVSEQYF. V usage is TRBV7-7 and J usage is TRBJ2-7; unclear D gene. Germline CDR1 and CDR2: SSHAT and FNYEAQ (reference sequence). The CDR3 loop spans 13 amino acids. With 5 bases removed from V and 6 bases from J, the gap between germline ends came to 14 bases.

Concerning this clone itself: One junction end does not reproduce the germline sequence, and a read error may be involved. V and J are TRBV5-8 and TRBJ2-7; D call uncertain. Germline CDR1 is SGHTS and CDR2 is YDEGEE. The CDR3 runs 11 residues. In DNA, the CDR3 is TGCGCCAGCAGTAACACGAACGAGCAGTACTTC. Its translation: CASSNTNEQYF.

V usage is TRBV4-1 and J usage is TRBJ2-3, with 9 bases lining up with TRBD2. V shed 0 bases and J 6 bases; nucleotides not matched to a gene: 7. This CDR3 comprises 16 residues. Germline CDR1 and CDR2: MGHRA and YSYEKL. This CDR3 is CASSQEAGGPGDTQYF. CDR3 nucleotides: TGCGCCAGCAGCCAAGAGGCGGGAGGGCCGGGGGATACGCAGTATTTT.

The chain couples TRBV14 to TRBJ1-6; the match to TRBD1 covers 7 bases. The CDR3 length is 16 residues. Germline-derived CDR1 and CDR2 are SGHDN and FVKESK. V was clipped by 0 bases and J by 4 bases; unmatched bases: 3. The CDR3 nucleotides are TGTGCCAGCAGCCAAGAAAGGACAGGTTATAATTCACCCCTCCACTTT. Translating gives CASSQERTGYNSPLHF. Complete variable domain (other parts from reference TRBV14 and TRBJ1-6): EAGVTQFPSHSVIEKGQTVTLRCDPISGHDNLYWYRRVMGKEIKFLLHFVKESKQDESGMPNNRFLAERTGGTYSTLKVQPAELEDSGVYFCASSQERTGYNSPLHFGNGTRLTVT.

Concerning this clone itself: A read error may produce the germline difference seen at one junction end. The V and J genes are TRBV7-7 and TRBJ2-1; 15 bases map to TRBD2. CDR1 is SSHAT and CDR2 is FNYEAQ in the germline V gene (reference sequence). CDR3 length: 15 residues. As DNA, the CDR3 is TGTGCTAGCAGCCGGACTAGCGGGGGGGCAGATGAGCAGTTCTTC. Amino acid sequence: CASSRTSGGADEQFF.

V is TRBV9 and J is TRBJ2-2, with TRBD2 matching over 8 bases. CDR3 length: 16 amino acids. The trim removed 4 bases at V and 6 bases at J, leaving 11 bases unmatched. Germline V gene sequence: CDR1 SGDLS, CDR2 YYNGEE. The CDR3 loop is CASSTSGGWYSGELFF. CDR3 DNA sequence: TGTGCCAGCAGCACAAGCGGGGGCTGGTATTCCGGGGAGCTGTTTTTT.

CDR3 sequence: CASSVGRDTDTQYF. CDR3 coding DNA: TGTGCCAGCAGTGTGGGCAGAGACACAGATACGCAGTATTTT. The chain recombines TRBV6-1 with TRBJ2-3; the D is unclear. Trimming shortened V by 4 bases and J by 2 bases, and 10 bases separated the two germline ends. Germline CDR1 is MNHNS and CDR2 is SASEGT. This CDR3 has 14 residues.

In nucleotides, the CDR3 is TGTGCCAGCAGCTTAGTCCAGGGGGAGACCCAGTACTTC. This encodes CASSLVQGETQYF. This chain joins TRBV11-3 and TRBJ2-5, with D maybe TRBD1 (6 bases). Germline lookup yields CDR1 SGHNT and CDR2 YENEEA. Trimming pared 1 base from V and 5 bases from J, leaving 8 bases between. The CDR3 covers 13 residues.

The chain joins TRBV6-1 to TRBJ2-7; the D gene is possibly TRBD1 (5 bases). Germline lookup yields CDR1 MNHNS and CDR2 SASEGT. The germline V and J ends were trimmed by 3 bases and 0 bases, with 18 bases remaining between them. The CDR3 runs to 17 residues. The CDR3 region has the DNA TGTGCCAGCAGTGAGGAGCCGTCAGGGCTAACCTCCTACGAGCAGTACTTC. It translates to CASSEEPSGLTSYEQYF.